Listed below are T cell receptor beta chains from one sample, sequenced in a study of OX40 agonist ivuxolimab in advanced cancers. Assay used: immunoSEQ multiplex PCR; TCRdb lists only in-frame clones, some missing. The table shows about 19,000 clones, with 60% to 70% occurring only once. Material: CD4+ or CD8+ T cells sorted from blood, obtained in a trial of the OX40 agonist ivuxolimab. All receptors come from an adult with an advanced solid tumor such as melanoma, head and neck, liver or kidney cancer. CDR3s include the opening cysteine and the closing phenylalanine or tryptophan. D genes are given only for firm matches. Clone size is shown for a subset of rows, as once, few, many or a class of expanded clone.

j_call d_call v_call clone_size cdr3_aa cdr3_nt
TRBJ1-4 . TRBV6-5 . CASSYLPTGGEKLFF TGTGCCAGCAGTTACCTCCCGACAGGAGGGGAAAAACTGTTTTTT
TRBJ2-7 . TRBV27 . CASSSGSLYEQYF TGTGCCAGCAGTTCCGGAAGCCTCTACGAGCAGTACTTC
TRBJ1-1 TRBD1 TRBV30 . CACSPGGAGTEAFF TGTGCCTGCTCACCAGGGGGCGCGGGAACTGAAGCTTTCTTT
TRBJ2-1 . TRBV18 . CASSPGGRGAYNEQFF TGTGCCAGCTCACCGGGGGGGCGGGGTGCCTACAATGAGCAGTTCTTC
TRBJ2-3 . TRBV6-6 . CASIPDGGFTDTQYF TGTGCCAGCATACCGGATGGGGGGTTCACCGATACGCAGTATTTT
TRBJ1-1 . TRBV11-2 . CASSWVEAFF TGTGCCAGCAGCTGGGTTGAAGCTTTCTTT
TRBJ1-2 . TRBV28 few CASSLSRRNYGYTF TGTGCCAGCAGCCTATCCCGTAGGAACTATGGCTACACCTTC
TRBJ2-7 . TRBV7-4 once CASSLAREGGRDEQYF TGTGCCAGCAGCTTAGCGCGGGAAGGGGGCCGCGACGAGCAGTACTTC
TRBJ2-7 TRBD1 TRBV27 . CASSRGQGNEQYF TGTGCCAGCAGTCGGGGACAGGGGAACGAGCAGTACTTC
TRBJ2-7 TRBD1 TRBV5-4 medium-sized CASSTGTGLRRDEQYF TGTGCCAGCAGCACGGGGACAGGGCTAAGGAGGGACGAGCAGTACTTC
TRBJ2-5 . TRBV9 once CASSDRDSQETQYF TGTGCCAGCAGCGACAGGGATTCCCAAGAGACCCAGTACTTC
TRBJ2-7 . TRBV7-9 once CASSLGQRPGEQYF TGTGCCAGCAGCCTCGGACAGAGGCCAGGCGAGCAGTACTTC
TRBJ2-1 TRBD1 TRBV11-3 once CASSLFPGQGTINEQFF TGTGCCAGCAGCTTATTTCCGGGACAGGGGACTATCAATGAGCAGTTCTTC
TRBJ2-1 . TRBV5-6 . CASSLIGEQFF TGTGCCAGCAGCTTGATCGGTGAGCAGTTCTTC
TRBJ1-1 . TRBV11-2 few CASSLNRDEAFF TGTGCCAGCAGCTTAAACAGGGACGAAGCTTTCTTT
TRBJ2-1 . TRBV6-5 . CASSLVTNYNEQFF TGTGCCAGCAGTTTGGTCACTAACTACAATGAGCAGTTCTTC
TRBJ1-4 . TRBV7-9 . CASSPQVSSYEKLFF TGTGCCAGCAGCCCACAAGTTTCAAGTTATGAAAAACTGTTTTTT
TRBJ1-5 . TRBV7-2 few CASSLGHQPQHF TGTGCCAGCAGCTTAGGCCATCAGCCCCAGCATTTT
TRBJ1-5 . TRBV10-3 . CAISGGDLSNQPQHF TGTGCCATCAGTGGGGGGGATCTGAGCAATCAGCCCCAGCATTTT
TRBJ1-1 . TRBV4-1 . CASSQGRSMNTEAFF TGCGCCAGCAGCCAAGGGCGCAGTATGAACACTGAAGCTTTCTTT
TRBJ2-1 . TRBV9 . CASSPGLLNEQFF TGTGCCAGCAGCCCAGGACTGTTGAATGAGCAGTTCTTC
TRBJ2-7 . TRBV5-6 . CASSSEAGLLGEQYF TGTGCCAGCAGCTCCGAAGCTGGACTCCTAGGGGAGCAGTACTTC
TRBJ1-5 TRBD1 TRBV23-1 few CASRGQGAVAQPQHF TGCGCCAGCAGGGGACAGGGGGCAGTGGCGCAGCCCCAGCATTTT
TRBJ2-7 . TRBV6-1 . CASRNRASSYEQYF TGTGCCAGCAGGAACAGGGCTAGCTCCTACGAGCAGTACTTC
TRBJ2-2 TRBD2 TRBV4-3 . CASSQGGRATGELFF TGCGCCAGCAGCCAAGGGGGGAGGGCCACCGGGGAGCTGTTTTTT
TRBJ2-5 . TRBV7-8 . CASSYTHVRGGSETQYF TGTGCCAGCAGCTACACCCACGTGAGGGGGGGTAGCGAGACCCAGTACTTC
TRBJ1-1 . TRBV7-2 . CASSHPETGFPGAFF TGTGCCAGCAGCCACCCCGAGACAGGTTTTCCGGGAGCTTTCTTT
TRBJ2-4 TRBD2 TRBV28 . CASSSEMYSGLAGGLRNIQYF TGTGCCAGCAGTTCCGAAATGTACTCGGGACTAGCGGGAGGGCTAAGGAACATTCAGTACTTC
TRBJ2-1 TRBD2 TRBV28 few CASRVAGGYNEQFF TGTGCCAGCAGAGTAGCGGGAGGTTACAATGAGCAGTTCTTC
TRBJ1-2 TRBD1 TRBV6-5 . CASHRGGDLGYTF TGTGCCAGCCACAGGGGAGGGGATTTGGGCTACACCTTC
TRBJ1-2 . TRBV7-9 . CASSSLQIHYGYTF TGTGCCAGCAGCTCACTACAGATTCACTATGGCTACACCTTC
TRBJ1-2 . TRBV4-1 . CASSQIGARASNYGYTF TGCGCCAGCAGCCAGATAGGTGCCCGCGCTTCTAACTATGGCTACACCTTC
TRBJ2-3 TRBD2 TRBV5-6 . CASSLGASGKDTQYF TGTGCCAGCAGCTTAGGGGCTAGCGGTAAAGATACGCAGTATTTT
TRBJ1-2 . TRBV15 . CATSALAGARYGYTF TGTGCCACCAGCGCCCTAGCGGGGGCGCGCTATGGCTACACCTTC
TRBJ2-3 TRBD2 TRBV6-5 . CASSYSLAGDTQYF TGTGCCAGCAGTTACTCCTTAGCGGGAGATACGCAGTATTTT
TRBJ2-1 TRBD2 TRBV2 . CASTGGLAGNYNEQFF TGTGCCAGCACTGGGGGGCTAGCGGGAAACTACAATGAGCAGTTCTTC
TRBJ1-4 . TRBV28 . CASSLLSSANEKLFF TGTGCCAGCAGTTTATTGTCGTCGGCTAATGAAAAACTGTTTTTT
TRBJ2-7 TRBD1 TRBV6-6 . CASSFRDRTYEQYF TGTGCCAGCAGTTTCCGGGACAGAACCTACGAGCAGTACTTC
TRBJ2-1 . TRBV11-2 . CASSLDPGVEQFF TGTGCCAGCAGCTTAGATCCGGGGGTTGAGCAGTTCTTC
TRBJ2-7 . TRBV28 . CASSWGASSKQQYF TGTGCCAGCAGTTGGGGGGCGTCCTCTAAACAGCAGTACTTC
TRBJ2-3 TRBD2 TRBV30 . CAWGVLAGEQGTDTQYF TGTGCCTGGGGGGTCCTAGCGGGAGAGCAGGGCACAGATACGCAGTATTTT
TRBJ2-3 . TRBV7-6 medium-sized CASSSGGGTDTQYF TGTGCCAGCAGCTCGGGCGGAGGCACAGATACGCAGTATTTT
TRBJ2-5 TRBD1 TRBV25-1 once CASSLRQGVEETQYF TGTGCCAGCAGTTTAAGACAGGGTGTCGAAGAGACCCAGTACTTC
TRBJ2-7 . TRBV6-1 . CASSEISSSYEQYF TGTGCCAGCAGTGAGATCAGCAGCTCCTACGAGCAGTACTTC
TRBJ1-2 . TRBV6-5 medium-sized CASRVDQGSYGYTF TGTGCCAGCAGGGTCGATCAGGGATCGTATGGCTACACCTTC
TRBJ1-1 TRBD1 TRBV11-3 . CASSPTGLNTEAFF TGTGCCAGCAGCCCGACAGGGCTGAACACTGAAGCTTTCTTT